One T cell receptor (beta chain) is described in this entry. A read error may produce the germline difference seen at one junction end. The entry originates in a study of tumor-infiltrating lymphocytes in primary liver carcinoma. Unsorted bulk tissue, about 19-32 mg of it, served as the source for co-extraction of RNA and DNA. All patients had surgically resected primary liver carcinoma. Samples came from superior, inferior, lateral poles and tumor centre. The input was 450 to 550 ng total RNA; TCR beta cDNA was made from it with a constant-region primer. Generation of the TCR beta libraries relied on three nested multiplex PCR rounds using slightly modified ARM-PCR. In the first two PCR rounds, TRBV1-TRBV30 forward primers were paired with a C-beta reverse primer, and each round lasted around 10 cycles. Each CDR3 protein is one row after TCRdb ran MiXCR on the multiplex PCR reads. The data contain fewer than 150,000 distinct CDR3 sequences, 50% to 65% of them seen just once; the ten biggest clones take up over 7%.

There are 17 residues in the CDR3. Germline CDR1 reads MDHEN; CDR2 reads SYDVKM. Sequencing was done on a sample of liver tumor tissue from sampling region 1. Subset meaning: tumor region T1, superior pole. The chain carries TRBV28 and TRBJ2-1; 8 bases are shared with TRBD1. This receptor was obtained from a woman in her sixties or seventies with primary liver carcinoma and hepatitis B virus infection. CDR3 protein: CVSRGTGARKVHNEQFF. The CDR3 region has the DNA TGTGTCAGCAGAGGGACAGGAGCCCGCAAAGTCCACAATGAGCAGTTCTTC.